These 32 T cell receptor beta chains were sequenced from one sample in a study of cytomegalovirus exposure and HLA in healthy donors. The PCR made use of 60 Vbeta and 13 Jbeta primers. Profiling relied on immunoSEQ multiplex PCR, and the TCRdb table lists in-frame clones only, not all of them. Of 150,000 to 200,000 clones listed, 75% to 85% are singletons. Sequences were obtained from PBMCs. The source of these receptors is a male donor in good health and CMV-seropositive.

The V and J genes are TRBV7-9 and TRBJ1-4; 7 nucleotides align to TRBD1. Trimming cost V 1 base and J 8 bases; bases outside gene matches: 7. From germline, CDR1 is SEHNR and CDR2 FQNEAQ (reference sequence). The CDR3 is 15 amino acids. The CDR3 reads CASSLVEGAREKLFF. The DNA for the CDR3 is TGTGCCAGCAGCTTAGTAGAGGGGGCGCGGGAAAAACTGTTTTTT.

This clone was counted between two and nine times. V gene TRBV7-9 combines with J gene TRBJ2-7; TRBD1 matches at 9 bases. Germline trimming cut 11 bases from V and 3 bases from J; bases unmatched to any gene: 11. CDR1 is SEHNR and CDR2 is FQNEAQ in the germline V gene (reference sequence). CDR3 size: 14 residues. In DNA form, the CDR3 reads TGTGCCGGCTCAACGGACAGGGGATTCTACGAGCAGTACTTC. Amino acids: CAGSTDRGFYEQYF.

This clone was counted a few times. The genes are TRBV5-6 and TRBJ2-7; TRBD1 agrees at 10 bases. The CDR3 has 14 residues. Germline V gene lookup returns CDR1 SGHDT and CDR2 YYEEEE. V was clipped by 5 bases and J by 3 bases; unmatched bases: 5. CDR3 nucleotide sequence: TGTGCCAGCAGACGGACAGGGGGAATCTACGAGCAGTACTTC. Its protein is CASRRTGGIYEQYF.

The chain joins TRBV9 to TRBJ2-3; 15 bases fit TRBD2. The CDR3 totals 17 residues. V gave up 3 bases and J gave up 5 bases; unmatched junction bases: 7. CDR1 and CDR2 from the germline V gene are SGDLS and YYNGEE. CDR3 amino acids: CASSGRTSGGARDTQYF. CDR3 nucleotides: TGTGCCAGCAGCGGTCGGACTAGCGGGGGGGCCAGAGATACGCAGTATTTT.

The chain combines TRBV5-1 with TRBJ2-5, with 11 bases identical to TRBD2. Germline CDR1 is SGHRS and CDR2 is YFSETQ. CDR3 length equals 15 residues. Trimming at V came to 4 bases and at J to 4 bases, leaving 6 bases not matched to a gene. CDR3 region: CASSAGLAGIETQYF. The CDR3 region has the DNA TGCGCCAGCAGCGCAGGACTAGCGGGTATAGAGACCCAGTACTTC.

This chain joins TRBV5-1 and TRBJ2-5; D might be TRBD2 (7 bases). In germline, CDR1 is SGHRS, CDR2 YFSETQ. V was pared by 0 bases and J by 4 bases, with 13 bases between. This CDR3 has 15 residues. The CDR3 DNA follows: TGCGCCAGCAGCTTGGTTGGGGGGGCCGGAGAGACCCAGTACTTC. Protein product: CASSLVGGAGETQYF.

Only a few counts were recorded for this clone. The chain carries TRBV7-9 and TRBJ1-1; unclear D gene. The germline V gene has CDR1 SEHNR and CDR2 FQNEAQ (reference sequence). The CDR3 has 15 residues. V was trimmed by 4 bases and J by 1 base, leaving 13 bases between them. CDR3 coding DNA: TGTGCCAGCAGCTCGAGACAAGCCACGAACACTGAAGCTTTCTTT. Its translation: CASSSRQATNTEAFF.

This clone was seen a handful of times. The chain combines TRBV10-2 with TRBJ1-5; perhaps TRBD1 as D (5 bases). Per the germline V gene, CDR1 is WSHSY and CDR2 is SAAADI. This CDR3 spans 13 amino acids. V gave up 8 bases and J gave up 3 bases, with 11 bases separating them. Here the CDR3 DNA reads TGCGCCAGCTCCGGACAAGTCAATCAGCCCCAGCATTTT. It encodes CASSGQVNQPQHF.

CDR3 region: CVTSSENLGVPYEQYF. The CDR3 coding sequence is TGTGTCACCAGCAGTGAAAATCTAGGGGTTCCCTACGAGCAGTACTTC. This chain connects TRBV2 to TRBJ2-7, with D maybe TRBD1 (5 bases). This CDR3 is 16 amino acids long. Germline V lookup: CDR1 SNHLY, CDR2 FYNNEI.

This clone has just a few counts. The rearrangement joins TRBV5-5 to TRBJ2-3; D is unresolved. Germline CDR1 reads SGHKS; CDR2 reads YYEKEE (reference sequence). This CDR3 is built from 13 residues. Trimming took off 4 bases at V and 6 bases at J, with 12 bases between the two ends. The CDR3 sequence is CASSHKTRDTQYF. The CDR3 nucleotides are TGTGCCAGCAGCCATAAAACGAGGGATACGCAGTATTTT.

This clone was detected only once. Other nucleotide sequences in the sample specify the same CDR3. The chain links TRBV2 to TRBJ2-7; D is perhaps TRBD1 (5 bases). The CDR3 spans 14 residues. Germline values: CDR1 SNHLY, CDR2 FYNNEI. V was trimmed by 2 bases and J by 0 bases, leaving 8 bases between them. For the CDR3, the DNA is TGTGCCAGCAGTGAAACAGGCTTCTCCTACGAGCAGTACTTC. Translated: CASSETGFSYEQYF.

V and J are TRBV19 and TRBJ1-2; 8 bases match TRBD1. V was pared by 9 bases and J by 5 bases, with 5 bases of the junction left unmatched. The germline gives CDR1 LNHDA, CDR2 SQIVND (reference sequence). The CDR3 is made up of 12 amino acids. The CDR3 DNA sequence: TGTGCCAGCGGGACAGGACCATATGGCTACACCTTC. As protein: CASGTGPYGYTF.

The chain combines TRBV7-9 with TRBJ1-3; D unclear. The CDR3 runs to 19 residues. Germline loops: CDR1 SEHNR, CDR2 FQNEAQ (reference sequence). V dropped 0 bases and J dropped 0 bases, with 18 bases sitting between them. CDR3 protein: CASSLARGTQTVSGNTIYF. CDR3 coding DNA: TGTGCCAGCAGCTTAGCGCGGGGTACTCAAACAGTCTCTGGAAACACCATATATTTT.

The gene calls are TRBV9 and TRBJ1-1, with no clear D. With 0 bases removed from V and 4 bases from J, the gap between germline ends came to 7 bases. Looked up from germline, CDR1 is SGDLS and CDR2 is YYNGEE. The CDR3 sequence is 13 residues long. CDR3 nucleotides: TGTGCCAGCAGCGTAGCAAGCACCACTGAAGCTTTCTTT. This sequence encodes CASSVASTTEAFF. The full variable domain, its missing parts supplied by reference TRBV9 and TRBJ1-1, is DSGVTQTPKHLITATGQRVTLRCSPRSGDLSVYWYQQSLDQGLQFLIQYYNGEERAKGNILERFSAQQFPDLHSELNLSSLELGDSALYFCASSVASTTEAFFGQGTRLTVV.

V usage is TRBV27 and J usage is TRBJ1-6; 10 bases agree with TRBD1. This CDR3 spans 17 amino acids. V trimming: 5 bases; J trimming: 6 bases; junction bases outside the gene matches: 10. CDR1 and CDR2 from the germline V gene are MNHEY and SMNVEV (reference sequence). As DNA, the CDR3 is TGTGCCAGCAGTGACACGGGACAGGGGTTGAGTAATTCACCCCTCCACTTT. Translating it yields CASSDTGQGLSNSPLHF.

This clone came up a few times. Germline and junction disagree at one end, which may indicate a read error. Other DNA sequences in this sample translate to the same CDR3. As DNA, the CDR3 is TGTGCCAGCAGCGTGAGCATAGATACGCAGTATTTT. Its translation: CASSVSIDTQYF. The chain combines TRBV9 with TRBJ2-3; D remains ambiguous. The germline V gene encodes CDR1 SGDLS and CDR2 YYNGEE. The CDR3 is 12 amino acids.

The CDR3 nucleotides are TGTGCCAGCAGCCACTTCACAGGGTATAGCGGGGAGCTGTTTTTT. This translates into CASSHFTGYSGELFF. This chain uses TRBV11-2 with TRBJ2-2, with D tentatively TRBD1 (6 bases). Looked up from germline, CDR1 is SGHAT and CDR2 is FQNNGV. V lost 5 bases, J lost 7 bases, and 17 bases lay in between. The CDR3 runs 15 residues.

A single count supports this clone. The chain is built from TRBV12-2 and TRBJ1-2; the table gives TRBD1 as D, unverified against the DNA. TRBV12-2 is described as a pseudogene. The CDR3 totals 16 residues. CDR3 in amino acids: CASRLYAGQRRYGYTF. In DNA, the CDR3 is TGTGCAAGTCGCTTATACGCCGGACAGAGACGCTATGGCTACACCTTC.

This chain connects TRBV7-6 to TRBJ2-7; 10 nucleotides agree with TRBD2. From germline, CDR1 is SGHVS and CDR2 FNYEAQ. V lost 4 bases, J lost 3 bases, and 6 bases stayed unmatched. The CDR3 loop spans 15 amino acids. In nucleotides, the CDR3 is TGTGCCAGCAGCTCCACCAGCGGGGGGGGCTACGAGCAGTACTTC. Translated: CASSSTSGGGYEQYF.

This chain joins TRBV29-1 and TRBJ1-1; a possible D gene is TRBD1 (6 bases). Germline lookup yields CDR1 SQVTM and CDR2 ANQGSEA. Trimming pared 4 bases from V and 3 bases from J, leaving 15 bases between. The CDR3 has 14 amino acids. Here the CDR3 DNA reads TGCAGCGTTGTGTTCAGGGGCGCGGACACTGAAGCTTTCTTT. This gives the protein CSVVFRGADTEAFF.

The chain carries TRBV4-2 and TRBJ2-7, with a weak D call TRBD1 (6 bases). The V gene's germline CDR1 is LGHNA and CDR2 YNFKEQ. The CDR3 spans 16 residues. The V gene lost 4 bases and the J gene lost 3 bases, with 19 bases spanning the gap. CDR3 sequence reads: CASSPAGDPGNYEQYF. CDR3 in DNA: TGTGCCAGCAGCCCTGCAGGGGACCCGGGGAACTACGAGCAGTACTTC.

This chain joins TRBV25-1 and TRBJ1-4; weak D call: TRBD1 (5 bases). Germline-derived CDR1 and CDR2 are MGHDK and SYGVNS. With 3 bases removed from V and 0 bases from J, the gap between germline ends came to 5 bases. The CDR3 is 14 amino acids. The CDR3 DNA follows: TGTGCCAGCAGTGACAGGGCAACTAATGAAAAACTGTTTTTT. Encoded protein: CASSDRATNEKLFF.

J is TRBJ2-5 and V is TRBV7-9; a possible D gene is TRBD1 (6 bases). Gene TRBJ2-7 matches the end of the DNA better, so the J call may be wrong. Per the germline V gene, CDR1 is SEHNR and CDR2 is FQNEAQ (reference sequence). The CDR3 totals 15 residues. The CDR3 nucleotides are TGTGCCAGCAGCTTGGGACACCCAAGCTCCTACGAGCAGTACTTC. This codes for CASSLGHPSSYEQYF.

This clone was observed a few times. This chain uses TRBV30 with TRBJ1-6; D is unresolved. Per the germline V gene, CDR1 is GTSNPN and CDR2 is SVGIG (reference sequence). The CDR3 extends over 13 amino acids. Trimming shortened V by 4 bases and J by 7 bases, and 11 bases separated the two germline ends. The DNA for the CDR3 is TGTGCCTGGACCGAATCTAGGAATTCACCCCTCCACTTT. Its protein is CAWTESRNSPLHF.

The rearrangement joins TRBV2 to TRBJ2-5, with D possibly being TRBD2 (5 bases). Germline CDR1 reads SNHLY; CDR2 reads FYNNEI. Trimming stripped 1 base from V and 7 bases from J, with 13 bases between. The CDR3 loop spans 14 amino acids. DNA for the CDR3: TGTGCCAGCAGTGAAGACGCCGCTCGGGGGACCCAGTACTTC. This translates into CASSEDAARGTQYF. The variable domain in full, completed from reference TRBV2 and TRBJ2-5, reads EPEVTQTPSHQVTQMGQEVILRCVPISNHLYFYWYRQILGQKVEFLVSFYNNEISEKSEIFDDQFSVERPDGSNFTLKIRSTKLEDSAMYFCASSEDAARGTQYFGPGTRLLVL.

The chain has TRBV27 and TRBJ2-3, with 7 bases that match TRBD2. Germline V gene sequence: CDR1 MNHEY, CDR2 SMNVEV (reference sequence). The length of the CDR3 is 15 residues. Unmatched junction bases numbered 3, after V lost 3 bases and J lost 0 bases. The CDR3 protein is CASSFGGVSTDTQYF. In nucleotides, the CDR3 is TGTGCCAGCAGTTTTGGGGGGGTTAGCACAGATACGCAGTATTTT.

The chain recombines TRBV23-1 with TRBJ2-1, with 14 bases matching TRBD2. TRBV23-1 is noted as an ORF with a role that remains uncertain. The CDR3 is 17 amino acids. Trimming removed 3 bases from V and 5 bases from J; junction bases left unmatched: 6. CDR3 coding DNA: TGCGCCAGCAGTCAGACTAGCGGGGGGGGAGAAAACAATGAGCAGTTCTTC. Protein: CASSQTSGGGENNEQFF.

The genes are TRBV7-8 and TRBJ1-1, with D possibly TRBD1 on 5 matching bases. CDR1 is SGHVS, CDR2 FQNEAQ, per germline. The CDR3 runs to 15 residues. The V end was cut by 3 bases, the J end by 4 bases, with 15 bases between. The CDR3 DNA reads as TGTGCCAGCAGCTTCAAACATGGGGGGAGCACTGAAGCTTTCTTT. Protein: CASSFKHGGSTEAFF.

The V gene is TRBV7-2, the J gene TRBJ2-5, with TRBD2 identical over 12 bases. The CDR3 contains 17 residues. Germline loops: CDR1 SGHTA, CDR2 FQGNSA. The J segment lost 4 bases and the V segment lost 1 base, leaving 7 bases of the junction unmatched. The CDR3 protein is CASSLGLAGAHGETQYF. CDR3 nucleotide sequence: TGTGCCAGCAGCTTAGGACTAGCGGGGGCCCACGGAGAGACCCAGTACTTC.

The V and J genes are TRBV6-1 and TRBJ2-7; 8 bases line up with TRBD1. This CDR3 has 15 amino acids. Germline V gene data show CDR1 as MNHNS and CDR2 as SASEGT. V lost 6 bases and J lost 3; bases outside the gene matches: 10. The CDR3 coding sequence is TGTGCCAGCAGGGATCGACAGGGGAGTATCTACGAGCAGTACTTC. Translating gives CASRDRQGSIYEQYF.

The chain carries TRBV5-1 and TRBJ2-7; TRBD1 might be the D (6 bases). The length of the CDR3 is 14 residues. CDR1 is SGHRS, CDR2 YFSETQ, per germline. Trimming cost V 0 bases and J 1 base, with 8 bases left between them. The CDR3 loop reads CASSLVGQSYEQYF. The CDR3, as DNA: TGCGCCAGCAGCTTGGTTGGACAGTCCTACGAGCAGTACTTC.

CDR3: CASSFGFNQPQHF. The DNA of the CDR3 is TGTGCCAGCAGCTTCGGGTTCAATCAGCCCCAGCATTTT. The gene calls are TRBV7-2 and TRBJ1-5; D gene unclear. This CDR3 has 13 amino acids. CDR1 and CDR2 (germline): SGHTA, FQGNSA. Trimming removed 3 bases from V and 3 bases from J, with 6 bases in between.